The clone carrying this T cell receptor (beta chain) occurred a few times. What it recognizes is unknown. Amplification of TCR alpha and beta CDR3 regions from RNA used iRepertoire nested multiplex PCR. For one-step reverse transcription and amplification, roughly 95-400 ng of tissue mRNA or PBMC total RNA was used. TCRdb used MiXCR to reprocess the multiplex PCR reads, holding one entry per CDR3 protein. The sample includes about 17,000 distinct CDR3 sequences, roughly 64% seen only once; the top ten take approximately 40%. These data are taken from a study of glioma-infiltrating T cells. Study outcomes and limitations: Tissue-blood divergence was below expectation in non-neoplastic patients, above in gliomas. Tissue and blood shared very few CDR3 sequences.

Germline CDR1 DFQATT, CDR2 SNEGSKA (reference sequence). The CDR3 has 14 residues. The V and J ends lost 5 bases and 7 bases respectively, with 17 bases between them. The source of this sequence is a human donor with low-grade glioma or glioblastoma, undergoing nonglioma brain surgery, or in good health (not recorded which). This sequence joins TRBV20-1 and TRBJ1-4; tentatively, D is TRBD1 (6 bases). The sequenced sample consisted of glioma tissue, nonneoplastic brain tissue, or PBMCs (not recorded which). CDR3 region: CSAPDRRGGEKLFF. For the CDR3, the DNA is TGCAGTGCTCCTGACAGGAGAGGTGGTGAAAAACTGTTTTTT.